This entry describes one T cell receptor (beta chain). Its antigen is unknown. Per sample, at least 5.5 micrograms of total RNA were extracted. Alongside a J-beta primer mix, a sample-barcoded 5' primer served in a second PCR lasting 7 to 11 cycles. MiXCR was run by TCRdb on the 5' RACE reads, yielding one entry per CDR3 protein. Found here are roughly 500,000 distinct CDR3 sequences, 27% of them singletons; the top ten hold less than 20%. These data are taken from a study of blood T cells in healthy people across ages. Overall study findings and caveats: Estimates of diversity drawn from one million T cells were considered underestimates.

Germline V gene lookup returns CDR1 LNHDA and CDR2 SQIVND (reference sequence). The V end was cut by 5 bases, the J end by 3 bases, with 16 bases between. This CDR3 comprises 15 residues. The chain links TRBV19 to TRBJ1-2; possible D gene TRBD1, 5 bases. The source is a woman aged 70 to 79 in good health. Sequenced sample: blood. The CDR3 DNA follows: TGTGCCAGTAGTGGGGAAAGGAGGGGAGACTATGGCTACACCTTC. The encoded protein is CASSGERRGDYGYTF.